This TCR beta chain was sequenced in a study of cytomegalovirus exposure and HLA in healthy donors. The CDR3 loop spans 12 amino acids. Germline CDR1 SEHNR, CDR2 FQNEAQ (reference sequence). Primers for the PCR totalled 60 Vbeta and 13 Jbeta. The assay was immunoSEQ multiplex PCR, and TCRdb's table has in-frame clones only and misses some. The profile shows 80,000 to 95,000 clones, 60% to 80% of them singletons. The study's findings and limits: Cytomegalovirus-associated status was assigned to 150 or so TCR beta chains. Certain indistinguishable V segments, among them TRBV6-2 and TRBV6-3, were excluded. Differences between HLA loci emerged in a later analysis of TCR association rates, with DRB1 most and HLA-C fewest.

Comments on this clone: Its specificity is not known. One junction end disagrees with the germline gene, perhaps due to a read error.

The chain is built from TRBV7-9 and TRBJ1-1; TRBD1 aligns across 9 bases. The source material was PBMCs. The receptor comes from a woman aged 45-59 years in good health and CMV-seropositive. The CDR3 nucleotides read TGTTCCAGCAGCCCACCACAGGGGGCAGCTTTCTTT. Amino acids: CSSSPPQGAAFF.